What follows is one T cell receptor beta chain and its context. What it recognizes is unknown. These data are taken from a study of T cells after yellow fever vaccination. Study-level results: Boosting was followed by the reappearance of most primary-vaccination clones (less than 98% CD4, 70% to 90% CD8). Contaminants from the bulk population, in the form of abundant clonotypes, could be found in FACS-sorted repertoires.

Trimming left V 3 bases short and J 11 bases short, with 12 bases between. Germline lookup yields CDR1 LNHNV and CDR2 YYDKDF (reference sequence). CDR3 size: 12 residues. TCRdb redid the calling of the 5' RACE reads with MiXCR, one entry per CDR3 protein. The table has approximately 70,000 distinct CDR3 sequences, less than 8.5% seen once. This chain uses TRBV15 with TRBJ2-3; D may be TRBD1 or TRBD2 (5 bases each). This TCR was recovered from a man between 18 and 35 years old who received the YFV17D yellow fever vaccine. The specimen comprised CD8+ T cells sorted from PBMCs, sampled more than 35 days after the first yellow fever vaccination. DNA of the CDR3: TGTGCCACCAGCAGCGGGGCGGAGCGGCAGTATTTT. This sequence encodes CATSSGAERQYF.